This TCR beta chain was identified during a study of T cell responses to AZD1222 COVID-19 vaccine. As concerns this clone: Its antigen remains unknown.

General observations from the study: At baseline, seropositivity was found in only a handful of AZD1222 recipients.

Second-dose groups at about 4 or about 12 weeks were pooled. The CDR3 has 14 amino acids. Trimming took off 1 base at V and 6 bases at J, with 7 bases between the two ends. Germline CDR1 reads LNHDA; CDR2 reads SQIVND (reference sequence). The table came from immunoSEQ multiplex PCR; TCRdb's copy has only in-frame clones and leaves some out. The repertoire holds 150,000 to 200,000 clones, with 80% to 95% as singletons. This chain uses TRBV19 with TRBJ1-6; D is unclear. This clonotype was obtained from an adult who received the AZD1222 COVID-19 vaccine. The material was peripheral blood, obtained 28 days after the second AZD1222 dose. In DNA, the CDR3 is TGTGCCAGTAGTATAGGCTTCACTAATTCACCCCTCCACTTT. Its protein is CASSIGFTNSPLHF.